These T cell receptor beta chains were read from a single sample in a study of OX40 agonist ivuxolimab in advanced cancers. The assay was immunoSEQ multiplex PCR, and TCRdb's table has in-frame clones only and misses some. The table records about 68,000 clones, 75% to 95% of them present only once. The sample was CD4+ or CD8+ T cells sorted from blood, taken in a trial of the OX40 agonist ivuxolimab. These TCRs come from an adult with an advanced solid tumor such as melanoma, head and neck, liver or kidney cancer. Each CDR3 is given with its conserved first and last residue. A D gene is named only where the DNA matches it firmly.

d_gene	v_gene	CDR3aa
-	TRBV5-6	CASSLITGNQPQHF
-	TRBV7-6	CASSLNPVNEQYF
TRBD1	TRBV19	CASSLLGTAYEQYF
-	TRBV4-3	CASSQGRAGREQYF
-	TRBV14	CASSPHPGTSSSYNEQFF
-	TRBV14	CASSQFGDEQFF
-	TRBV4-1	CASSQDEQMLLYEQYF
-	TRBV4-2	CASSQDLYGNQPQHF
-	TRBV4-2	CASSQDIRTGGYGYTF
-	TRBV5-8	CASSFSRGGSSYNEQFF
-	TRBV9	CASSVGEDTQYF
-	TRBV9	CASSAENQGPDTQYF
TRBD2	TRBV6-5	CASRLAGGTDTQYF
-	TRBV5-6	CASSLGATPFQGEQFF
TRBD1	TRBV27	CASSPGGSSYEQYF
-	TRBV19	CASSTQPLNEGYTF
-	TRBV25-1	CASSERMTANEKLFF
-	TRBV29-1	CSVEVNTEAFF
TRBD1	TRBV29-1	CSVHSGQTNYGYTF
-	TRBV9	CASSGRLNNEQFF
TRBD1	TRBV4-3	CASSQDIGDSGYQPQHF
TRBD1	TRBV25-1	CASSEYEGADGYTF
-	TRBV4-1	CASSQGGIGGSYEQYF
-	TRBV4-1	CASSQDNQLPNQPQHF
TRBD1	TRBV6-5	CASSYGTGNYNEQFF
TRBD1	TRBV27	CASSWGQGAYEQYF
-	TRBV9	CASSVEGYEQYF
-	TRBV27	CASSSQFGQPQHF
-	TRBV15	CATSRDPGHTSNYGYTF
TRBD1	TRBV19	CASNHRGRDEQYF
-	TRBV29-1	CSVDRTELGTEAFF